This T cell receptor beta chain stems from a study of T-cell reconstitution after alpha-beta-depleted transplantation in children. Using unique molecular identifiers, the investigators prepared the TCRbeta library. Each CDR3 protein gets one entry after TCRdb re-called the PCR reads with MiXCR. The data show 490,000 or so distinct CDR3 sequences, roughly an eighth seen once. The germline gives CDR1 SGHRS, CDR2 YFSETQ. The CDR3 spans 17 residues. Trimming left V 0 bases short and J 1 base short, with 14 bases between. This chain joins TRBV5-1 and TRBJ2-1; D may be TRBD1 or TRBD2 (5 bases each). The receptor's source is a human donor who donated a stem cell graft to a child with combined immunodeficiency. The sequencing used PBMCs from the stem cell graft donor, collected from the stem cell graft. The CDR3 nucleotides read TGCGCCAGCAGCTTGGTCCGGGGCGCGGGTTCCTACAATGAGCAGTTCTTC. This gives the protein CASSLVRGAGSYNEQFF. Full variable domain (rest looked up from reference TRBV5-1 and TRBJ2-1): KAGVTQTPRYLIKTRGQQVTLSCSPISGHRSVSWYQQTPGQGLQFLFEYFSETQRNKGNFPGRFSGRQFSNSRSEMNVSTLELGDSALYLCASSLVRGAGSYNEQFFGPGTRLTVL.